This entry describes one T cell receptor (beta chain). Reverse transcription used 0.5 to 1 ug RNA and random hexamers. TCRdb re-analysed the immunoSEQ multiplex PCR reads in MiXCR, keeping a single row per CDR3 protein. Of about 150,000 distinct CDR3 sequences listed, roughly 95% are singletons. Sequencing targeted TCR beta in T cells from blood (CD8+ and CD4+). This sample was taken from a study of CD8 T cells in Susac syndrome. The junction had 3 bases not matched to a gene; V was cut back by 5 bases and J by 0 bases. This CDR3 is 15 amino acids long. Germline V gene data show CDR1 as LNHNV and CDR2 as YYDKDF (reference sequence).

The sample was CD4+ T cells from PBMCs. The sequence was obtained from a human donor with Susac syndrome. The gene calls are TRBV15 and TRBJ2-7; 11 bases line up with TRBD1. The CDR3 sequence is CATSPGTGGSYEQYF. In nucleotides, the CDR3 is TGTGCCACCAGCCCAGGGACAGGGGGCTCCTACGAGCAGTACTTC.